This T cell receptor beta chain was captured in a study of tumor-infiltrating lymphocytes in primary liver carcinoma. About the study: Aged between 30 and 69 years, the patients were men and women.

Researchers generated TCR beta cDNA from approximately 520 ng of total RNA, relying on a constant-region primer. Investigators got TCR beta libraries out of three nested multiplex PCR rounds, done with slightly modified ARM-PCR. Forward primers for TRBV1-TRBV30 and a C-beta reverse primer served the first two PCR rounds, at approximately 10 cycles each. TCRdb reprocessed the multiplex PCR reads via MiXCR and lists one record per CDR3 protein. The sample has 300,000 to 350,000 distinct CDR3 sequences, around three fifths seen once; the top ten hold 6.5%. V lost 0 bases and J lost 5; bases outside the gene matches: 17. This CDR3 has 21 amino acids. Germline lookup yields CDR1 MGHRA and CDR2 YSYEKL. Unsorted whole blood supplied the blood RNA, and germline DNA was isolated too. The patients, who had chronic HBV infection, were treatment-naive (untreated).

What was sequenced was peripheral blood. The sequence came from a man aged 40-50 years with primary liver carcinoma and hepatitis B virus infection. This chain uses TRBV4-1 with TRBJ2-3; 13 bases fit TRBD2. CDR3 sequence reads: CASSQDWGTSGTSLAGDTQYF. The CDR3 nucleotides are TGCGCCAGCAGCCAAGATTGGGGGACTAGCGGGACTAGCCTCGCTGGAGATACGCAGTATTTT.